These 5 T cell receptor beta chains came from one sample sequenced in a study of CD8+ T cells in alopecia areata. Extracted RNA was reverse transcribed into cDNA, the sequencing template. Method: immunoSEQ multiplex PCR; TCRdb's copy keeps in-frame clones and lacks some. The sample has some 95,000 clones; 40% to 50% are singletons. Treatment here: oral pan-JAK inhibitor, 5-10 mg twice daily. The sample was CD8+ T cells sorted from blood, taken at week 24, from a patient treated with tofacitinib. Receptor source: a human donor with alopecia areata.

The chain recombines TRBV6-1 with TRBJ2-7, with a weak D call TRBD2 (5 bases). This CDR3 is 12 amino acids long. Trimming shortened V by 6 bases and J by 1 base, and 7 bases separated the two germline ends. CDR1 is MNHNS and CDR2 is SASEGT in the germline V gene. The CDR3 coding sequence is TGTGCCAGCAGACTAGGGTCCTACGAGCAGTACTTC. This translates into CASRLGSYEQYF.

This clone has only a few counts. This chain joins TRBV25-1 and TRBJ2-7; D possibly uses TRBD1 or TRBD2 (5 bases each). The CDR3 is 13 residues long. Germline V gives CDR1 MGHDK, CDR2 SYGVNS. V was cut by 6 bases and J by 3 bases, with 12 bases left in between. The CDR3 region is CASSHGTDYEQYF. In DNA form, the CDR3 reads TGTGCCAGCAGCCACGGGACGGACTACGAGCAGTACTTC.

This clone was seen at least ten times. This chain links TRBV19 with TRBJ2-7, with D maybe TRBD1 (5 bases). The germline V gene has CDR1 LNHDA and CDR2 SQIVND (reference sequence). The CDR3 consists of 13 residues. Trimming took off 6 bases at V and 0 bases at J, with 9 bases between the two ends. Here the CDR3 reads CASSLDTSYEQYF. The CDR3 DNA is TGTGCCAGTAGCCTGGACACCTCCTACGAGCAGTACTTC.

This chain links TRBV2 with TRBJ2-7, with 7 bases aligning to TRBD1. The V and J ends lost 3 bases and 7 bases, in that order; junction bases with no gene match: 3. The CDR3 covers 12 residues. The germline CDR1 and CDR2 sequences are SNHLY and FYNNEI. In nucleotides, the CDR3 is TGTGCCAGCAGTGAGGGGACAGCTGAGCAGTACTTC. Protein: CASSEGTAEQYF.

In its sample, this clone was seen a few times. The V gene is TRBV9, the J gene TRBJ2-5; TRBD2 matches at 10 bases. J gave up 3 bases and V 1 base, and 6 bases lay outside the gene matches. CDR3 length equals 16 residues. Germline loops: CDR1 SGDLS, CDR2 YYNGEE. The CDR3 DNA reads TGTGCCAGCAGCGTAAATCCTAGCGGGGGTGAAGAGACCCAGTACTTC. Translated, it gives CASSVNPSGGEETQYF.